Presented here are 20 T cell receptor beta chains from one specimen sequenced in a study of cytomegalovirus exposure and HLA in healthy donors. Amplification used 60 Vbeta primers and 13 Jbeta primers. Profiling relied on immunoSEQ multiplex PCR, and the TCRdb table lists in-frame clones only, not all of them. The sample includes 130,000 or so clones, around 79% seen only once; the top ten take around 2.1%. Sequencing used PBMCs. These receptors all come from a woman in her thirties or forties in good health and CMV-seropositive.

CDR3 nucleotide sequence: TGTGCCAGCAGCCCGACGCGATCGGGACAGGCCTACAATGAGCAGTTCTTC. Translation gives CASSPTRSGQAYNEQFF. The chain links TRBV7-8 to TRBJ2-1; 8 bases match TRBD1. The CDR3 runs to 17 residues. From germline, CDR1 is SGHVS and CDR2 FQNEAQ. The V gene end was trimmed by 5 bases and the J gene end by 2 bases; junction bases not matched to a gene: 11.

The genes are TRBV9 and TRBJ2-7; 7 positions agree with TRBD1. The germline gives CDR1 SGDLS, CDR2 YYNGEE. There are 13 residues in the CDR3. After removal of 0 bases from V and 6 bases from J, the junction contained 3 bases not matched to a gene. CDR3 in amino acids: CASSVGDRAEQYF. As DNA, the CDR3 is TGTGCCAGCAGCGTAGGAGACAGGGCCGAGCAGTACTTC.

The chain recombines TRBV2 with TRBJ2-1, with 12 bases identical to TRBD2. Per the germline V gene, CDR1 is SNHLY and CDR2 is FYNNEI. This CDR3 is built from 17 residues. V trimming: 4 bases; J trimming: 10 bases; junction bases outside the gene matches: 14. CDR3 in DNA: TGTGCCAGCAGTGCCCCCGGGGCTAGCGGGGGGGCCTGGGAGCAGTTCTTC. It encodes CASSAPGASGGAWEQFF.

The V gene is TRBV30, the J gene TRBJ1-1, with D perhaps matching TRBD1 (5 bases). This CDR3 is built from 15 residues. CDR1 is GTSNPN, CDR2 SVGIG, per germline (reference sequence). With 2 bases removed from V and 0 bases from J, the gap between germline ends came to 13 bases. The CDR3 reads CAWSRAGLMNTEAFF. CDR3 in DNA: TGTGCCTGGAGTAGGGCAGGGCTTATGAACACTGAAGCTTTCTTT.

This chain connects TRBV7-3 to TRBJ2-2; 7 bases are shared with TRBD2. Germline V gene data show CDR1 as SGHTA and CDR2 as FQGTGA. The CDR3 sequence is 16 residues long. V lost 7 bases, J lost 7 bases, and 15 bases stayed unmatched. CDR3 bases: TGTGCCAGCATGGGGCTAGCGGCCCCCGGGGGCGGGGAGCTGTTTTTT. It encodes CASMGLAAPGGGELFF. Full variable domain (rest looked up from reference TRBV7-3 and TRBJ2-2): GAGVSQTPSNKVTEKGKYVELRCDPISGHTALYWYRQSLGQGPEFLIYFQGTGAADDSGLPNDRFFAVRPEGSVSTLKIQRTERGDSAVYLCASMGLAAPGGGELFFGEGSRLTVL.

The CDR3 DNA reads TGTGCCAGCAGCTTAACAGGGGGCCCCCTTAGGGAGCAGTTCTTC. Translation gives CASSLTGGPLREQFF. This sequence joins TRBV13 and TRBJ2-1; 9 bases fit TRBD1. V was pared by 2 bases and J by 10 bases, with 9 bases of the junction left unmatched. The CDR3 spans 15 residues. Germline assignment: CDR1 PRHDT and CDR2 FYEKMQ (reference sequence).

This sequence joins TRBV29-1 and TRBJ2-1; D might be TRBD1 (5 bases). The V gene lost 7 bases and the J gene lost 9 bases, with 16 bases spanning the gap. The CDR3 runs 12 residues. CDR1 is SQVTM, CDR2 ANQGSEA, per germline. In DNA form, the CDR3 reads TGCAGCGGAAGCGAAGGGGTCCCTGAGCAGTTCTTC. Translating gives CSGSEGVPEQFF.

The chain joins TRBV4-3 to TRBJ1-5; no firm D call. Germline V gives CDR1 LGHNA, CDR2 YSLEER. The CDR3 is made up of 16 amino acids. Trimming took 0 bases from V and 8 from J, leaving 17 bases between them. DNA for the CDR3: TGCGCCAGCAGCCAAGACGTAAGGGCGGGGTGGAAGCCCCAGCATTTT. This encodes CASSQDVRAGWKPQHF.

CDR3 amino acids: CASSQAGQGSYEQYF. The CDR3 DNA reads as TGCGCCAGCAGCCAAGCGGGACAGGGGAGCTACGAGCAGTACTTC. The chain recombines TRBV4-1 with TRBJ2-7; 10 nucleotides line up with TRBD1. V lost 1 base and J lost 3; bases outside the gene matches: 3. The CDR3 totals 15 residues. The V gene's germline CDR1 is MGHRA and CDR2 YSYEKL.

The rearrangement links TRBV7-2 to TRBJ2-7; the match to TRBD1 covers 9 bases. The CDR3 covers 15 residues. V was pared by 6 bases and J by 1 base, with 7 bases of the junction left unmatched. The germline CDR1 and CDR2 sequences are SGHTA and FQGNSA. CDR3 region: CASRPDRGVSYEQYF. For the CDR3, the DNA is TGTGCCAGCAGGCCGGACAGGGGCGTTTCCTACGAGCAGTACTTC.

This chain joins TRBV29-1 and TRBJ2-3; 9 bases are shared with TRBD2. CDR1 and CDR2 from the germline V gene are SQVTM and ANQGSEA. CDR3 length: 12 amino acids. V dropped 7 bases and J dropped 6; count of bases not matched to a gene: 5. CDR3 region: CSGRLAEDTQYF. The CDR3 DNA reads as TGCAGCGGCCGACTAGCGGAGGATACGCAGTATTTT.

This chain uses TRBV30 with TRBJ2-1; D perhaps matches TRBD2 (7 bases). Trimming removed 2 bases at V and 7 bases at J, with 15 bases between. CDR1 GTSNPN and CDR2 SVGIG come from the germline V gene (reference sequence). The CDR3 sequence is 14 residues long. This chain's CDR3 is CAWSLGGPRNEQFF. The CDR3 coding sequence is TGTGCCTGGAGTCTGGGGGGGCCGAGAAATGAGCAGTTCTTC.

The J gene is TRBJ2-4, the V gene TRBV15; unclear D gene. Germline V gene data show CDR1 as LNHNV and CDR2 as YYDKDF (reference sequence). CDR3 length equals 13 residues. V was cut by 4 bases and J by 6 bases, with 10 bases left in between. CDR3 sequence (DNA): TGTGCCACCAGCAACGCAGCGCCAAACATTCAGTACTTC. Residues: CATSNAAPNIQYF.

The rearrangement links TRBV4-1 to TRBJ2-2; 12 bases align to TRBD2. After removal of 0 bases from V and 5 bases from J, the junction contained 4 bases not matched to a gene. This CDR3 comprises 17 residues. CDR1 MGHRA and CDR2 YSYEKL come from the germline V gene. The CDR3 DNA sequence: TGCGCCAGCAGCCAAGAAATCACTAGCGGGGGGACCGGGGAGCTGTTTTTT. Its translation is CASSQEITSGGTGELFF.

The gene calls are TRBV7-9 and TRBJ2-2; 8 bases are a match to TRBD1. Trimming cost V 3 bases and J 5 bases; bases outside gene matches: 5. This CDR3 has 15 amino acids. Germline V gene sequence: CDR1 SEHNR, CDR2 FQNEAQ (reference sequence). CDR3 protein: CASSFRTGLTGELFF. CDR3 DNA sequence: TGTGCCAGCAGCTTCCGGACAGGGCTAACCGGGGAGCTGTTTTTT. The whole variable domain, filled in from reference TRBV7-9 and TRBJ2-2, reads DTGVSQNPRHKITKRGQNVTFRCDPISEHNRLYWYRQTLGQGPEFLTYFQNEAQLEKSRLLSDRFSAERPKGSFSTLEIQRTEQGDSAMYLCASSFRTGLTGELFFGEGSRLTVL.

The rearrangement joins TRBV9 to TRBJ1-2, with 7 bases matching TRBD1. The CDR3 runs 12 residues. Germline lookup yields CDR1 SGDLS and CDR2 YYNGEE. Trimming at V came to 4 bases and at J to 9 bases, leaving 6 bases not matched to a gene. The CDR3 loop reads CASSPGQLSYTF. CDR3 DNA sequence: TGTGCCAGCAGCCCGGGACAGCTAAGCTACACCTTC.

The chain links TRBV4-3 to TRBJ2-5; 8 nucleotides match TRBD2. Losses at the gene ends were 3 bases for V and 2 bases for J; bases not matched to a gene: 2. The CDR3 has 14 residues. Germline assignment: CDR1 LGHNA and CDR2 YSLEER. CDR3 loop: CASSHGRGQETQYF. The CDR3 DNA reads TGCGCCAGCAGCCACGGGAGGGGACAAGAGACCCAGTACTTC.

The count of this clone is one. This rearrangement joins TRBV5-5 to TRBJ1-1; D unclear. Trimming took 0 bases from V and 7 from J, leaving 16 bases between them. The length of the CDR3 is 15 residues. The germline gives CDR1 SGHKS, CDR2 YYEKEE (reference sequence). The CDR3 is CASSLVEGQEGEAFF. CDR3 sequence (DNA): TGTGCCAGCAGCTTGGTAGAAGGGCAGGAGGGTGAAGCTTTCTTT.

This clone was seen more than once but under ten times. At one of its ends the junction is not consistent with the germline gene, which may arise from a read error. V and J are TRBV7-2 and TRBJ1-4, with 8 bases aligning to TRBD1. CDR1 is SGHTA, CDR2 FQGNSA, per germline. The CDR3 runs 16 residues. CDR3 protein: CASSLAGGQGNEKLFF. The CDR3 DNA reads TGTGCCAGCAGCCTAGCTGGAGGACAGGGTAATGAAAAACTGTTTTTT.

In this sample, this clone turned up a few times. The chain has TRBV5-4 and TRBJ1-4, with D tentatively TRBD1 (6 bases). Germline CDR1 is SGHNT and CDR2 is YYREEE (reference sequence). The CDR3 totals 14 residues. Trimming removed 4 bases at V and 4 bases at J, with 11 bases between. CDR3 bases: TGTGCCAGCAGCCCGGGGGGGCGTAATGAAAAACTGTTTTTT. As protein: CASSPGGRNEKLFF.